There are a few counts of the clone carrying this TCR beta chain. Its target is not known. MiXCR, run by TCRdb on the PCR reads, gives a single entry per CDR3 protein. This table has about 640,000 distinct CDR3 sequences, 15% to 20% appearing once. The sample belongs to a study of molecular identifiers for immune sequencing clone quantification. Findings of the study overall: For highly expanded clones, sizes could be underestimated when identical TCR molecules share a barcode.

The V end was cut by 1 base, the J end by 2 bases, with 13 bases between. The germline V gene encodes CDR1 DFQATT and CDR2 SNEGSKA (reference sequence). The CDR3 extends over 15 amino acids. Sequenced: naive CD8+ T cells from blood, with Jurkat cell RNA spiked in. The subset: FACS-sorted CD8+CD4-CCR7+CD45RA+ naive T cells. This chain connects TRBV20-1 to TRBJ2-3; no clear D. The sequence was collected from a human donor in good health. Some libraries in this study had Jurkat cell RNA spiked in. Here the CDR3 reads CSARGAGSSTDTQYF. The CDR3 DNA follows: TGCAGTGCTAGAGGGGCCGGTAGCTCCACAGATACGCAGTATTTT.